Below, 13 T cell receptor gamma chains from the same sample are listed, as sequenced in a study of gamma delta lymphoproliferative disorders and STAT genes. TCRdb called clones anew from the multiplex PCR reads with CATT. The sample carries about 2,400 gamma-chain clones, 10% recorded once. Sequencing used genomic DNA taken from PBMCs of patients and controls. Input material: blood. These receptor sequences come from a human donor in good health.

This clone counts as medium-sized. The chain uses TRGV8 and TRGJP1. The J gene, not given by TCRdb, was assigned here from a germline match of the nucleotide sequence. The CDR3 runs to 14 residues. Germline V gene data show CDR1 as VENAVY and CDR2 as YDSYNSRV. Trimming took 1 base from V and 4 from J; bases not matched to a gene: 3. The CDR3 spells CATWDSNTGWFKIF. CDR3 nucleotides: TGTGCCACCTGGGATAGCAACACTGGTTGGTTCAAGATATTT.

This clone is labeled as medium-sized (0.01 to 0.1%). V and J are TRGV3 and TRGJ1 or TRGJ2. Germline matching of the DNA provided the J gene here, since TCRdb leaves it blank. The J segment lost 3 bases and the V segment lost 2 bases, leaving 7 bases of the junction unmatched. Germline lookup yields CDR1 VTNTFY and CDR2 YDVSTARD (reference sequence). The CDR3 extends over 14 amino acids. CDR3 amino acids: CATWDKGSYYKKLF. The CDR3 DNA reads TGTGCCACCTGGGACAAAGGGAGTTATTATAAGAAACTCTTT.

By share of the sample, this clone is medium-sized. The chain couples TRGV4 to TRGJ1 or TRGJ2. No J gene was available from TCRdb, and it was assigned here by a germline match of the DNA. The CDR3 runs 11 residues. Per germline, CDR1 EGSTGY and CDR2 YDSYTSSV. V gave up 5 bases and J gave up 5 bases; unmatched junction bases: 3. The CDR3 sequence: CATWVNYKKLF. The DNA of the CDR3 is TGTGCCACCTGGGTGAATTATAAGAAACTCTTT.

In its sample, this clone ranks as medium-sized. CDR3 in DNA: TGTGCCTTGTGGGAGGTGCAAGGATCTGGTTGGTTCAAGATATTT. Amino acid sequence: CALWEVQGSGWFKIF. The chain is built from TRGV9 and TRGJP1. The J gene comes from matching the DNA to germline here; TCRdb lacks it. Germline lookup yields CDR1 GITISATS and CDR2 ISYDGTV (reference sequence). Trimming cost V 0 bases and J 6 bases; bases outside gene matches: 7. The CDR3 runs to 15 residues.

This clone qualifies as medium-sized. The chain has TRGV3 and TRGJ1 or TRGJ2. No J gene is reported in TCRdb; it was inferred here by comparing the DNA with germline. The CDR3 is made up of 13 amino acids. The V gene end was trimmed by 3 bases and the J gene end by 0 bases; junction bases not matched to a gene: 2. Germline V gene sequence: CDR1 VTNTFY, CDR2 YDVSTARD (reference sequence). The DNA of the CDR3 is TGTGCCACCTGGGACTGGAATTATTATAAGAAACTCTTT. The encoded protein is CATWDWNYYKKLF.

This clone was observed at least ten times. This specimen includes other DNA sequences encoding the same CDR3. The chain couples TRGV9 to TRGJ1 or TRGJ2. The J gene was missing in TCRdb and was found by matching the end of the DNA to germline. CDR1 and CDR2 from the germline V gene are GITISATS and ISYDGTV (reference sequence). V was pared by 0 bases and J by 7 bases, with 3 bases of the junction left unmatched. The length of the CDR3 is 12 residues. In DNA form, the CDR3 reads TGTGCCTTGTGGGAGGTGCGGTATAAGAAACTCTTT. Protein product: CALWEVRYKKLF.

By proportion, this clone is medium-sized. The V call is TRGV4, the J call TRGJ1 or TRGJ2. TCRdb lists no J gene, so it was determined here by aligning the DNA to germline. This CDR3 contains 13 residues. J lost 3 bases, V lost 5 bases, and 7 bases had no gene match. The germline gives CDR1 EGSTGY, CDR2 YDSYTSSV. The CDR3 spells CATWAAGYYKKLF. CDR3 DNA sequence: TGTGCCACCTGGGCCGCGGGTTATTATAAGAAACTCTTT.

This clone is termed hyperexpanded (1% or more). The same CDR3 also results from other DNA sequences found in this sample. The gene calls are TRGV2 and TRGJ1 or TRGJ2. In the absence of a J gene in TCRdb, the DNA was matched to germline to assign it here. There are 14 residues in the CDR3. CDR1 is EGSNGY and CDR2 is YDSYNSKV in the germline V gene. The V and J ends lost 2 bases and 1 base, in that order; junction bases with no gene match: 5. CDR3 amino acids: CATWDVNNYYKKLF. The CDR3 DNA is TGTGCCACCTGGGACGTCAACAATTATTATAAGAAACTCTTT.

This clone is medium-sized within its sample. The CDR3 loop is CAAWDYCGWFKIF. The CDR3 DNA reads as TGTGCTGCGTGGGATTACTGTGGTTGGTTCAAGATATTT. This chain uses TRGV10 with TRGJP1. TCRdb records no J gene; here it was assigned by comparing the DNA to germline. TRGV10 is designated an ORF whose function remains uncertain. The CDR3 runs to 13 residues. The V gene end was trimmed by 8 bases and the J gene end by 7 bases; junction bases not matched to a gene: 8.

This clone is labeled medium-sized. This sequence joins TRGV3 and TRGJP2. TCRdb supplies no J gene; here it was assigned by aligning the nucleotide sequence to germline. Losses at the gene ends were 3 bases for V and 2 bases for J; bases not matched to a gene: 6. Germline lookup yields CDR1 VTNTFY and CDR2 YDVSTARD (reference sequence). The CDR3 covers 15 residues. CDR3 region: CATWDLPSSDWIKTF. In DNA form, the CDR3 reads TGTGCCACCTGGGACCTGCCGAGTAGTGATTGGATCAAGACGTTT.

This clone is categorized as large. This chain uses TRGV2 with TRGJP2. The J gene is not listed in TCRdb, so it was assigned here from a DNA match to germline. Germline CDR1 and CDR2: EGSNGY and YDSYNSKV. Trimming removed 1 base from V and 4 bases from J; junction bases left unmatched: 3. The CDR3 loop spans 14 amino acids. For the CDR3, the DNA is TGTGCCACCTGGGACGGTACTAGTGATTGGATCAAGACGTTT. Protein product: CATWDGTSDWIKTF.

There are a few counts of this clone. J is TRGJP1 and V is TRGV5. The J gene, not given by TCRdb, was assigned here from a germline match of the nucleotide sequence. CDR3 length: 17 amino acids. With V trimmed by 0 bases and J by 4 bases, 11 bases remained unmatched. Germline CDR1 is VINAFY and CDR2 is YDVSNSKD. The CDR3 protein is CATWDRPSRGTGWFKIF. CDR3 DNA: TGTGCCACCTGGGACAGGCCAAGCCGGGGCACTGGTTGGTTCAAGATATTT.

This clone counts as medium-sized. V is TRGV2 and J is TRGJP1. The J gene, missing from TCRdb, was assigned here through DNA to germline matching. V lost 0 bases to trimming and J lost 3 bases; unmatched junction nucleotides: 4. The CDR3 runs 15 residues. Germline CDR1 reads EGSNGY; CDR2 reads YDSYNSKV. In nucleotides, the CDR3 is TGTGCCACCTGGGACGGGCAATCCACTGGTTGGTTCAAGATATTT. Its protein is CATWDGQSTGWFKIF.